Below are 6 T cell receptor beta chains sequenced from a single sample in a study of T cell changes during pregnancy in multiple sclerosis. Only in-frame clones appear in the TCRdb table, and some are missing; sequencing was by immunoSEQ multiplex PCR. The sample lists tens of thousands of clones, around nine tenths occurring once. The sample was peripheral blood, taken in the first trimester of pregnancy. The origin of the receptors is a female donor in good health, enrolled as a control in a pregnancy study.

The rearrangement joins TRBV13 to TRBJ2-2; 9 nucleotides align to TRBD1. The V and J ends lost 5 bases and 4 bases, in that order; junction bases with no gene match: 11. The CDR3 spans 17 residues. Germline assignment: CDR1 PRHDT and CDR2 FYEKMQ (reference sequence). Here the CDR3 DNA reads TGTGCCAGCAGCGGCCCGGACAGGGGTGCAGGCACCGGGGAGCTGTTTTTT. Amino acid sequence: CASSGPDRGAGTGELFF. Filled out from reference TRBV13 and TRBJ2-2, the complete variable domain reads AAGVIQSPRHLIKEKRETATLKCYPIPRHDTVYWYQQGPGQDPQFLISFYEKMQSDKGSIPDRFSAQQFSDYHSELNMSSLELGDSALYFCASSGPDRGAGTGELFFGEGSRLTVL.

The chain carries TRBV28 and TRBJ1-4; 7 bases are shared with TRBD1. The V and J ends lost 2 bases and 10 bases, in that order; junction bases with no gene match: 7. The CDR3 contains 14 residues. The germline gives CDR1 MDHEN, CDR2 SYDVKM. CDR3 protein: CASSLQGEQGKLFF. DNA of the CDR3: TGTGCCAGCAGTTTACAGGGGGAGCAGGGAAAACTGTTTTTT.

V and J are TRBV27 and TRBJ2-1; 15 nucleotides line up with TRBD2. Germline-derived CDR1 and CDR2 are MNHEY and SMNVEV (reference sequence). This CDR3 is 20 amino acids long. V shed 7 bases and J 7 bases; nucleotides not matched to a gene: 20. The CDR3 DNA follows: TGTGCCAGCACCCTCTACTCGGGACTAGCGGGAGGCCGAGGGTGGAATGAGCAGTTCTTC. This sequence encodes CASTLYSGLAGGRGWNEQFF.

The V call is TRBV6-5, the J call TRBJ2-5, with a possible D match to TRBD1 (6 bases). The CDR3 runs to 15 residues. The germline V gene has CDR1 MNHEY and CDR2 SVGAGI. The V end was cut by 1 base, the J end by 4 bases, with 13 bases between. CDR3 DNA sequence: TGTGCCAGCAGTTACTTGAGGGGGAATAGAGAGACCCAGTACTTC. Amino acids: CASSYLRGNRETQYF.

The chain employs TRBV5-5 and TRBJ2-7, with D maybe TRBD1 (6 bases). Germline CDR1 reads SGHKS; CDR2 reads YYEKEE (reference sequence). This CDR3 is 15 amino acids long. V shed 4 bases and J shed 2 bases, with 16 bases lying between them. In DNA, the CDR3 is TGTGCCAGCAGCGGCCGGGACACAAATACCTACGAGCAGTACTTC. Protein sequence: CASSGRDTNTYEQYF.

The J gene is TRBJ2-1, the V gene TRBV6-4, with TRBD2 identical over 9 bases. The germline CDR1 and CDR2 sequences are MRHNA and SNTAGT. CDR3 length equals 16 residues. With 4 bases clipped from V and 2 bases from J, the junction kept 6 bases outside the gene matches. The CDR3 loop reads CASSVLAGEPYNEQFF. The DNA of the CDR3 is TGTGCCAGCAGTGTCTTAGCGGGAGAGCCCTACAATGAGCAGTTCTTC.